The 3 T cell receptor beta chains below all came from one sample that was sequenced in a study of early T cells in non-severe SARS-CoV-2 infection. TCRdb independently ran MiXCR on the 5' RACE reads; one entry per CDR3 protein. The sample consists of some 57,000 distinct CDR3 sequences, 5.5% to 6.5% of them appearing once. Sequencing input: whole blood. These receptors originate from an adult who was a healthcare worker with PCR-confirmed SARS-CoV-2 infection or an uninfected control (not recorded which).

CDR3 region: CSVAGPGNTEAFF. In nucleotides, the CDR3 is TGCAGCGTTGCGGGACCGGGAAACACTGAAGCTTTCTTT. The gene calls are TRBV29-1 and TRBJ1-1; D is perhaps TRBD1 (5 bases). V shed 4 bases and J shed 2 bases, with 11 bases lying between them. Germline CDR1 SQVTM, CDR2 ANQGSEA. The CDR3 loop spans 13 amino acids. Full variable domain (rest looked up from reference TRBV29-1 and TRBJ1-1): SAVISQKPSRDICQRGTSLTIQCQVDSQVTMMFWYRQQPGQSLTLIATANQGSEATYESGFVIDKFPISRPNLTFSTLTVSNMSPEDSSIYLCSVAGPGNTEAFFGQGTRLTVV.

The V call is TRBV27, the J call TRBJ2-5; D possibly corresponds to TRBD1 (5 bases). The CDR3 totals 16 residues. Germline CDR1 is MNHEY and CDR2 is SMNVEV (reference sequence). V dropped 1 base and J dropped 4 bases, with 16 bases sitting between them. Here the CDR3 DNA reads TGTGCCAGCAGTTTATACCAGGGCTGGGATGGAGAGACCCAGTACTTC. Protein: CASSLYQGWDGETQYF.

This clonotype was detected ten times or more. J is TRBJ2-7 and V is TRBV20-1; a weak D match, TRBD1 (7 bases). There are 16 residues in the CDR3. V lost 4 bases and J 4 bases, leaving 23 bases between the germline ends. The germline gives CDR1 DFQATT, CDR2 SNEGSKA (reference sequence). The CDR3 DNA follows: TGCAGTGCTATCCCCTTACGACAGGGAGGAATGTACGAGCAGTACTTC. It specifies CSAIPLRQGGMYEQYF.